This TCR beta chain was found in a study of shared clonotypes between healthy human individuals. Libraries were prepared by immunoSEQ multiplex PCR; TCRdb keeps only in-frame clonotypes and omits some of them. This repertoire shows just over 2,000,000 clones, around 95% found once; its top ten account for 0.1% to 0.15%. Findings of the study overall: What naive subsets generally showed was a larger estimated richness than memory subsets showed. The study drew on few donors, limiting represented genetic and exposure-history diversity. Even with large depth, rarefaction showed that sorted-subset sequencing was incomplete. Relative to their counterparts shared across all four donors, non-shared clonotypes exhibited diminished generation probabilities.

Notes on this clone: Its target is not known.

This receptor was identified in a man between 18 and 29 years old in good health. The sample consisted of naive CD4+ T cells sorted from blood. The subset was: CD45RA+ positively selected.

The CDR3 DNA reads as TGCGCCAGCAGTGCCGGTCCCTACGAGCAGTACTTC. Residues: CASSAGPYEQYF. The chain combines TRBV10-1 with TRBJ2-7; D unresolved. V lost 4 bases, J lost 2 bases, and 6 bases lay in between. Germline lookup yields CDR1 WNHNN and CDR2 SYGVQD (reference sequence). The CDR3 has 12 residues.